The 7 T cell receptor beta chains below were found in one sample sequenced in a study of shared clonotypes between healthy human individuals (dated by TCRdb to the early 2020s). The library was made by the immunoSEQ multiplex PCR assay. The table comes from immuneACCESS by way of TCRdb, which keeps in-frame sequences with V and J called. Part of the clones is missing from these tables; in studies checked, under half for an unresolved V gene and the rest for unknown reasons. The sample table shows about 2 million clones, and over 85% are seen once. The top ten constitute about 0.13% of the sample. Sample: naive CD4+ T cells sorted from blood. The cell subset or site label for this specimen denotes: CD45RA+ positively selected. The origin of the receptors is a man aged 18 to 29 in good health.

The J gene is TRBJ2-1, the V gene TRBV30, with 7 bases lining up with TRBD2. CDR3 length equals 16 residues. In germline, CDR1 is GTSNPN, CDR2 SVGIG (reference sequence). Losses at the gene ends were 2 bases for V and 0 bases for J; bases not matched to a gene: 7. CDR3: CAWSSGLTSSYNEQFF. In DNA form, the CDR3 reads TGTGCCTGGAGTTCGGGACTAACCAGCTCCTACAATGAGCAGTTCTTC.

The chain joins TRBV27 to TRBJ2-1, with 11 bases fitting TRBD1. V lost 5 bases and J lost 6; bases outside the gene matches: 6. The CDR3 has 15 residues. Germline lookup yields CDR1 MNHEY and CDR2 SMNVEV (reference sequence). The CDR3, as DNA: TGTGCCAGCAGTGAGGACAGGGGGCGGTTCAATGAGCAGTTCTTC. As protein: CASSEDRGRFNEQFF.

The chain is built from TRBV6-5 and TRBJ2-7; no definite D call. V was trimmed by 6 bases and J by 3 bases, leaving 18 bases between them. CDR1 and CDR2 from the germline V gene are MNHEY and SVGAGI. CDR3 size: 15 residues. CDR3 coding DNA: TGTGCCAGCAGCTCCCCAAACCTGGGCGACTACGAGCAGTACTTC. Translated, it gives CASSSPNLGDYEQYF.

With regard to this clone: Additional DNA sequences in this sample encode the identical CDR3. CDR3 loop: CASSVTSGSTDTQYF. For the CDR3, the DNA is TGTGCCAGCAGCGTAACTAGCGGAAGCACAGATACGCAGTATTTT. The V and J genes are TRBV9 and TRBJ2-3, with 8 nucleotides matching TRBD2. The CDR3 totals 15 residues. V lost 1 base and J lost 0; bases outside the gene matches: 1. Germline-derived CDR1 and CDR2 are SGDLS and YYNGEE.

J is TRBJ1-2 and V is TRBV19, with 8 bases identical to TRBD1. V was pared by 3 bases and J by 0 bases, with 3 bases of the junction left unmatched. The CDR3 sequence is 15 residues long. Germline lookup yields CDR1 LNHDA and CDR2 SQIVND (reference sequence). CDR3 sequence reads: CASSMEQGANYGYTF. The CDR3 coding sequence is TGTGCCAGTAGTATGGAACAGGGGGCTAACTATGGCTACACCTTC.

This chain connects TRBV10-2 to TRBJ1-5; no definite D call. The CDR3 sequence is 14 residues long. Trimming pared 5 bases from V and 6 bases from J, leaving 14 bases between. Germline V gene sequence: CDR1 WSHSY, CDR2 SAAADI. CDR3 sequence reads: CASSLGGWGQPQHF. The CDR3 bases are TGCGCCAGCAGTTTAGGAGGGTGGGGTCAGCCCCAGCATTTT.

This clone was detected only once. The chain has TRBV10-3 and TRBJ2-2; tentatively, D is TRBD1 or TRBD2 (6 bases each). Trimming removed 6 bases from V and 4 bases from J, with 12 bases in between. This CDR3 comprises 14 residues. Germline CDR1 reads ENHRY; CDR2 reads SYGVKD. CDR3 in amino acids: CAIRLEGGTGELFF. The CDR3 region has the DNA TGTGCCATCAGGCTAGAGGGGGGCACCGGGGAGCTGTTTTTT.